This T cell receptor beta chain originates from a study of cytomegalovirus exposure and HLA in healthy donors. Study observations and caveats: Roughly even sequencing depth across donors was the assumption behind the presence/absence analyses.

Points on this clone: Its target is unknown.

PCR was performed using 60 Vbeta and 13 Jbeta primers. Clones were read by immunoSEQ multiplex PCR, and TCRdb kept only the in-frame ones, dropping some. The sample lists 150,000 to 200,000 clones, approximately 80% occurring once. The CDR3 has 13 residues. Germline V gene sequence: CDR1 SGHRS, CDR2 YFSETQ. V was clipped by 0 bases and J by 8 bases, with 11 bases between them. The sequence was obtained from a woman in her 30s in good health and CMV-seropositive. The chain recombines TRBV5-1 with TRBJ1-2, with D perhaps matching TRBD1 (6 bases). Sequenced material: PBMCs. The CDR3 sequence is CASSLDRAGGYTF. The CDR3 DNA reads as TGCGCCAGCAGCTTGGACAGGGCTGGGGGCTACACCTTC.